This passage covers 3 T cell receptor beta chains from one sample sequenced in a study of shared clonotypes between healthy human individuals. Clones were read by immunoSEQ multiplex PCR, and TCRdb kept only the in-frame ones, dropping some. This sample yields about 670,000 clones, of which 72% are seen a single time; around 1.8% belongs to the top ten. Sequenced material: memory CD4+ T cells sorted from blood. The subset was: CD45RA-negative fraction. These receptors all stem from a woman under 40 in good health.

CDR3 nucleotide sequence: TGTGCCAGCCGGGGGACCGGGACAGGGTGGAACATTCAGTACTTC. It codes for CASRGTGTGWNIQYF. This rearrangement joins TRBV6-1 to TRBJ2-4, with 9 bases aligning to TRBD1. Germline CDR1 and CDR2: MNHNS and SASEGT. J gave up 7 bases and V 8 bases, and 12 bases lay outside the gene matches. The CDR3 consists of 15 residues.

The chain links TRBV18 to TRBJ2-5; D remains ambiguous. Germline values: CDR1 KGHSH, CDR2 LQKENI. This CDR3 spans 13 amino acids. V was trimmed by 0 bases and J by 4 bases, leaving 6 bases between them. Here the CDR3 DNA reads TGTGCCAGCTCACCACCGCAATCAGAGACCCAGTACTTC. It is translated as CASSPPQSETQYF.

V is TRBV5-1 and J is TRBJ1-1; no reliable D call. Trimming removed 0 bases from V and 2 bases from J, with 11 bases in between. This CDR3 contains 15 residues. Germline CDR1 is SGHRS and CDR2 is YFSETQ. CDR3 in DNA: TGCGCCAGCAGCTTGGACGGACCCCATAACACTGAAGCTTTCTTT. Protein: CASSLDGPHNTEAFF.